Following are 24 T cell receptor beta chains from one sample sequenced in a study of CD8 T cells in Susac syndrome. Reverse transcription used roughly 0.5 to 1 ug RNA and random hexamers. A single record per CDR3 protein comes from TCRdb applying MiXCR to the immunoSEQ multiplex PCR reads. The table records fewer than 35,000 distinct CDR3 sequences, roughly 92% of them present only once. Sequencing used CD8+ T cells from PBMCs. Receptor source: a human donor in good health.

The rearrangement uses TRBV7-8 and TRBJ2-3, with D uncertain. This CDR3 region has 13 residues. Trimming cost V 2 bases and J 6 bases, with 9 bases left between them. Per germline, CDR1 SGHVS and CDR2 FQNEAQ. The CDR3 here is CASSLRADDTQYF. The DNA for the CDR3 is TGTGCCAGCAGCTTAAGGGCCGACGATACGCAGTATTTT.

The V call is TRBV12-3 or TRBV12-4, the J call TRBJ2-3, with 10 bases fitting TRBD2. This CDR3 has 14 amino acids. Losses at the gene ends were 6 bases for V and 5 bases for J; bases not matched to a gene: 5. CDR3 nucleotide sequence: TGTGCCAGCAGCTCCACTAGCGGGGTAGATACGCAGTATTTT. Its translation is CASSSTSGVDTQYF.

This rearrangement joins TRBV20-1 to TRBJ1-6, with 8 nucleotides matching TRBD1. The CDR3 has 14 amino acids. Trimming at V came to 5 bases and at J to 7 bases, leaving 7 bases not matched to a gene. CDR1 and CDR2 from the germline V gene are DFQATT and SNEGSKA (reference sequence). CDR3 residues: CSARYRDRNSPLHF. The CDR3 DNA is TGCAGTGCTCGTTACAGGGACAGGAATTCACCCCTCCACTTT.

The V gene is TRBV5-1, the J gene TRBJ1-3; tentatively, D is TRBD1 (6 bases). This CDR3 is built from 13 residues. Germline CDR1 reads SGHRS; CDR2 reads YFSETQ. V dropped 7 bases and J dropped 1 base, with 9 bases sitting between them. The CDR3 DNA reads TGCGCCAGCCGGAGGGGGTCTGGAAACACCATATATTTT. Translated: CASRRGSGNTIYF.

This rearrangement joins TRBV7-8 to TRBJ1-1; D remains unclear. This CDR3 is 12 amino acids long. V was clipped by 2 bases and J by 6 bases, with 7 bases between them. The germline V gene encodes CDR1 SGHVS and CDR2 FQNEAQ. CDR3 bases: TGTGCCAGCAGCTTATTAGTCTCTGAAGCTTTCTTT. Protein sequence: CASSLLVSEAFF.

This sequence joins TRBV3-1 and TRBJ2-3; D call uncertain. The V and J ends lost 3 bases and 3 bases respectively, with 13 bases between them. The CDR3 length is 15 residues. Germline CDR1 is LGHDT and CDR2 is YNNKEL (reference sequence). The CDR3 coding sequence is TGTGCCAGCAGCCACTTTACCAAAAGGACAGATACGCAGTATTTT. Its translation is CASSHFTKRTDTQYF.

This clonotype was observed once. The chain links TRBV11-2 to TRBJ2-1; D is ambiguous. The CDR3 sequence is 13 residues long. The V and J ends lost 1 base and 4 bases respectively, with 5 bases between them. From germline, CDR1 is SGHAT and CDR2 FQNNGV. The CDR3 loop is CASSLGLYNEQFF. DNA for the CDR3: TGTGCCAGCAGCTTAGGGCTTTACAATGAGCAGTTCTTC.

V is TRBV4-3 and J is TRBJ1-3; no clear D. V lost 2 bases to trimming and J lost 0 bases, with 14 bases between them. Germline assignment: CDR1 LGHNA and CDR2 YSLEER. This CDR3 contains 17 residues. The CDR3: CASSQSRAEYSGNTIYF. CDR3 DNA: TGCGCCAGCAGCCAAAGTCGGGCGGAGTACTCTGGAAACACCATATATTTT.

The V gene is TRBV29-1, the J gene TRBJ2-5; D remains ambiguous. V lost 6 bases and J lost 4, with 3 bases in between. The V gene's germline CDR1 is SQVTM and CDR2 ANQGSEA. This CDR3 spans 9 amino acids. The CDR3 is CSVGETQYF. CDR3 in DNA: TGCAGCGTGGGAGAGACCCAGTACTTC. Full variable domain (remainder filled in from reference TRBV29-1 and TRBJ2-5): SAVISQKPSRDICQRGTSLTIQCQVDSQVTMMFWYRQQPGQSLTLIATANQGSEATYESGFVIDKFPISRPNLTFSTLTVSNMSPEDSSIYLCSVGETQYFGPGTRLLVL.

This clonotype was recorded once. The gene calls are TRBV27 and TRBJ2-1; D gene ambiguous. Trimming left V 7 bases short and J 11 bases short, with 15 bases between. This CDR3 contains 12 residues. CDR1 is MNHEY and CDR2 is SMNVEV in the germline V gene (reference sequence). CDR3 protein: CASTSSLTQQFF. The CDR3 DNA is TGTGCCAGCACCTCTAGTTTGACTCAGCAGTTCTTC.

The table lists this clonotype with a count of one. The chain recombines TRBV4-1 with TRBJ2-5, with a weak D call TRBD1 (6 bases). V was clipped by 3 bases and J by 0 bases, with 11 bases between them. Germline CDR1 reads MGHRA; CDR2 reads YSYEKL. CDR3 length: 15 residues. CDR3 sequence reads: CASSQGTGNQETQYF. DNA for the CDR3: TGCGCCAGCAGCCAGGGCACAGGGAACCAAGAGACCCAGTACTTC.

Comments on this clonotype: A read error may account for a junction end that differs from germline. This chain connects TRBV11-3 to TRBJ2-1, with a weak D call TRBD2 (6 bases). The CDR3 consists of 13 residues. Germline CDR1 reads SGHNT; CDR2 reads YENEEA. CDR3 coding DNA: TGTGTCAGCAGCTCGGGAGAATACAATGAGCAGTTCTTC. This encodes CVSSSGEYNEQFF.

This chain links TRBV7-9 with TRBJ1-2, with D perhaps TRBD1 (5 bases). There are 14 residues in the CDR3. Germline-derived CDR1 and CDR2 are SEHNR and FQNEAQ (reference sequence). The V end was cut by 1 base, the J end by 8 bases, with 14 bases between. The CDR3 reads CASSLGGAYGGYTF. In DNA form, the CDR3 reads TGTGCCAGCAGCTTAGGCGGGGCGTACGGAGGCTACACCTTC.

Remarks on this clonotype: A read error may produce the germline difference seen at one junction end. In nucleotides, the CDR3 is TGCCTAGACAGGGATGGCACTGAAGCTTTCTTT. This encodes CLDRDGTEAFF. The rearrangement links TRBV9 to TRBJ1-1; 7 bases line up with TRBD1. The CDR3 extends over 11 amino acids. Germline CDR1 SGDLS, CDR2 YYNGEE.

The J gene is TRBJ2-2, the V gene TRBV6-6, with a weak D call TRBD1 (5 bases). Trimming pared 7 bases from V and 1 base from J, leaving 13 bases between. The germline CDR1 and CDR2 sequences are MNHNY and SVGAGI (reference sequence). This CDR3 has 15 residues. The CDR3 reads CASTLDTQNTGELFF. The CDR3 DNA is TGTGCCAGCACCTTGGACACTCAGAACACCGGGGAGCTGTTTTTT.

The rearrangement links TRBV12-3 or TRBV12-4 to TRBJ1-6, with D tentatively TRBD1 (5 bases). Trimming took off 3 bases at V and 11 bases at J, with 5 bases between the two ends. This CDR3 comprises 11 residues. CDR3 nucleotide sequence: TGTGCCAGCAGTTTGGGGGCACCCCTCCACTTT. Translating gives CASSLGAPLHF.

CDR3 coding DNA: TGCAGTGCAGATCCCGGGACAGGACTGGAGGGCTACACCTTC. Translation gives CSADPGTGLEGYTF. J is TRBJ1-2 and V is TRBV20-1; 8 bases line up with TRBD1. The CDR3 runs 14 residues. CDR1 and CDR2 from the germline V gene are DFQATT and SNEGSKA (reference sequence). Unmatched junction bases numbered 14, after V lost 6 bases and J lost 8 bases.

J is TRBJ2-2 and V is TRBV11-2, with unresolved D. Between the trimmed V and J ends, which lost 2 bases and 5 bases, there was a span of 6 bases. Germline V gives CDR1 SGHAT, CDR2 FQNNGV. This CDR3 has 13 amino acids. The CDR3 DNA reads TGTGCCAGCAGCTTACCCGCGACCGGGGAGCTGTTTTTT. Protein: CASSLPATGELFF.

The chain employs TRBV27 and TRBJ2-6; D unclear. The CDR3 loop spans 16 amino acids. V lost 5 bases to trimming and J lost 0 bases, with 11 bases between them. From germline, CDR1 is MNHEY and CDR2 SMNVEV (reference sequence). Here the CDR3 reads CASSTRTGSGANVLTF. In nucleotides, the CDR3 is TGTGCCAGCAGTACCCGGACGGGCTCTGGGGCCAACGTCCTGACTTTC.

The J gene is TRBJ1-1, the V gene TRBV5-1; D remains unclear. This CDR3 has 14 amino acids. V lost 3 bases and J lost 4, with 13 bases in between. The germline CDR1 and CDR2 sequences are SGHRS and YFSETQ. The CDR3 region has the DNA TGCGCCAGCAGCTGGGCAGGATTAGGCACTGAAGCTTTCTTT. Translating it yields CASSWAGLGTEAFF. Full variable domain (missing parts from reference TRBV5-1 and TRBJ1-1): KAGVTQTPRYLIKTRGQQVTLSCSPISGHRSVSWYQQTPGQGLQFLFEYFSETQRNKGNFPGRFSGRQFSNSRSEMNVSTLELGDSALYLCASSWAGLGTEAFFGQGTRLTVV.

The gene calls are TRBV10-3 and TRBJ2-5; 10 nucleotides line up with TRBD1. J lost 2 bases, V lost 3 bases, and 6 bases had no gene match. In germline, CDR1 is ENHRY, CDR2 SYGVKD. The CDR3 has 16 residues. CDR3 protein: CAISEGGQGLQETQYF. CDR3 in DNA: TGTGCCATCAGTGAAGGGGGACAGGGGTTGCAAGAGACCCAGTACTTC.

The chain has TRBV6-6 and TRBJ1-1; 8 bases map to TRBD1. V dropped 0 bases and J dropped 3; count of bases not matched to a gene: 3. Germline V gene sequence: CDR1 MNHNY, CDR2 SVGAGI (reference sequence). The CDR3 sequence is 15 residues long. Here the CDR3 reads CASSYSTGEDTEAFF. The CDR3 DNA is TGTGCCAGCAGTTACTCGACAGGGGAGGACACTGAAGCTTTCTTT.

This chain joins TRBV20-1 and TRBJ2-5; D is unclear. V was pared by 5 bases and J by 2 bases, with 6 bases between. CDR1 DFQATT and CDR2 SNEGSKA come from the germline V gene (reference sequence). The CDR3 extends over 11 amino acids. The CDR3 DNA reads TGCAGTGCTCAGGATCAAGAGACCCAGTACTTC. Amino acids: CSAQDQETQYF.

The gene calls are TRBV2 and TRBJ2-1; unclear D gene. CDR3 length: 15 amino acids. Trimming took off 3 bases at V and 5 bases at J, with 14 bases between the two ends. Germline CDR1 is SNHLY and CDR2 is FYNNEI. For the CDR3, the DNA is TGTGCCAGCAGTGATCCCGGGCAGGAAAACAATGAGCAGTTCTTC. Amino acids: CASSDPGQENNEQFF.